This TCR beta chain was profiled in a study of T cell responses to AZD1222 COVID-19 vaccine (dated by TCRdb to the early 2020s). In terms of the full investigation: TCR sequencing covered about 230 trial participants: about 210 given two doses of AZD1222 and approximately 26 given two doses of MenACWY control vaccine. Enrollment into the trials was organized by age into subgroups of 18-55, 56-69 and 70-plus years, and those subgroups contained roughly 150, 30 and 60 TCR-sequenced participants, respectively. What the research found in general, with its limitations: After two AZD1222 doses, spike-specific TCR breadth and depth were significantly higher than at day 0 and than in MenACWY recipients. Conclusions about previously exposed vaccinees are limited, since just five or six AZD1222 recipients were seropositive for SARS-CoV-2 at baseline. The vaccine-associated CD4 TCRs covered the entire spike protein, and the dominant responses fell in regions 160-218 and 743-854. In the small 56-69-year group, the increase in depth fell short of significance, most likely because of low power. No day 14 peak-response samples were available, so repertoires were characterized only after the peak T cell response. Participants were mostly white British, with more females than males. The authors suggested clonal diversity may have been underestimated. Reportedly, close to half of the unique spike-specific TCRs recognized epitopes lying outside the regions that are mutated in the B.1.351 and B.1.1.7 variants.

What this sample's time point label stands for: about 28 days (+/-7) after the second vaccine dose. AZD1222 recipients with second doses at about 4 weeks or about 12 weeks were pooled, because spike-specific TCR depth and breadth did not differ between schedules. Vaccinee samples came from UK trials COV001 and COV002, including a single-blind randomized controlled phase 2/3 trial of AZD1222 (ChAdOx1 nCoV-19) in healthy adults. For TCRbeta chain sequencing, PBMC samples from trial participants were taken at day 0 and at day 28 after the second dose. This clone turned up a few times. What antigen it recognizes has not been identified. There are no base qualities to consult, and no much larger clone falls within one base. CDR1 and CDR2 were assigned from the germline V gene (reference sequence) as LNHDA and SQIVND. Reading from cysteine to phenylalanine, the CDR3 counts 14 amino acids. Solely the CDR3 DNA is kept, with 42 bases framed from the first base. At the junction V is shortened by 5 bases and J by 1 base, with 11 bases in between.

The CDR3 regions of human TCRbeta chains were subjected to immunosequencing. The study's processing was this. Repertoire TCRs were checked for matches against a reference library of SARS-CoV-2-specific TCRs that had been generated using the MIRA antigen-specificity platform. Breadth was defined as the fraction of unique TCRs that were SARS-CoV-2-associated, and depth was defined as the fraction of total T cells that were SARS-CoV-2-associated. Using the MIRA data, each spike-specific TCR was mapped to the spike region that the TCR reacts to and placed in a CD4 or CD8 class. Log10-transformed breadth and depth values were compared by one-way ANOVA with Sidak's multiple comparisons tests. What TCRdb holds here is the immuneACCESS table cut down to in-frame rearrangements. Part of the clones is not present; checked against another copy, under half of the missing clones reflect an unresolved V gene, and the others are unexplained. V and J calls and clone size are copied from that table; D and trimming were computed from the DNA. The sample table holds about 120,000 clones, of which approximately 88% were seen once. The ten largest clones add up to approximately 6.5% of the sample.

Sequences were derived from peripheral blood, sampled 28 days after the second AZD1222 dose. In this chain, TRBV19 is recombined with TRBJ1-1; a tentative D call is TRBD1 (6 bases match). This TCR came from an adult who received the AZD1222 COVID-19 vaccine. The bases read TGTGCCAGTAGTTCACCGGACAGGAACACTGAAGCTTTCTTT. It translates as CASSSPDRNTEAFF.